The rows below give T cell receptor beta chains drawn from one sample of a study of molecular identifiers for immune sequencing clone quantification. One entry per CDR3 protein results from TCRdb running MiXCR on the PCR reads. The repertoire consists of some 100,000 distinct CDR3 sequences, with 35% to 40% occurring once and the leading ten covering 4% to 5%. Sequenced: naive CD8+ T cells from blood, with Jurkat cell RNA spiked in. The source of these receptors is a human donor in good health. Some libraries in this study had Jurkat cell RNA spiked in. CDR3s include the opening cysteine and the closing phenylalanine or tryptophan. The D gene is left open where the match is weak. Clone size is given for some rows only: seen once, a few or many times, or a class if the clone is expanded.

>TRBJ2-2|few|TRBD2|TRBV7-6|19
CASSLRAGLAGGATGELFF
TGTGCCAGCAGCTTGAGGGCGGGCCTAGCGGGAGGTGCCACCGGGGAGCTGTTTTTT
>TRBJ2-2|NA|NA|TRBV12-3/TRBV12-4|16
CASSYGTLLNTGELFF
TGTGCCAGCAGTTATGGTACTCTGTTGAACACCGGGGAGCTGTTTTTT
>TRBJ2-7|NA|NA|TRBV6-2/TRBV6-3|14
CASSYSAGRYEQYF
TGTGCCAGCAGTTACTCGGCCGGACGCTACGAGCAGTACTTC
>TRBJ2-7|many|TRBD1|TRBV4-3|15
CASSPEGQGAYEQYF
TGCGCCAGCAGCCCCGAGGGACAGGGGGCTTACGAGCAGTACTTC
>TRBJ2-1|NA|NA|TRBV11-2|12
CASSSLKREQFF
TGTGCCAGCAGCTCACTGAAGCGGGAGCAGTTCTTC
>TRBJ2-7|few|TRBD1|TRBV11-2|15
CASSLDGTGVWEQYF
TGTGCCAGCAGCTTGGACGGGACAGGGGTTTGGGAGCAGTACTTC
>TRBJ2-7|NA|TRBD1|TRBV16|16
CASSQYSPGGFYEQYF
TGTGCCAGCAGCCAATATTCGCCAGGGGGCTTCTACGAGCAGTACTTC
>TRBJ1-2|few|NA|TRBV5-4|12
CASSGVFYGYTF
TGTGCCAGCAGCGGGGTCTTCTATGGCTACACCTTC
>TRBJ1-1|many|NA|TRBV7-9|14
CASSLRALNAEAFF
TGTGCCAGCAGCCTACGGGCCTTAAACGCTGAAGCTTTCTTT
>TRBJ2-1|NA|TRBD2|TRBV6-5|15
CASKLAQSSYNEQFF
TGTGCCAGCAAACTAGCGCAGAGCTCCTACAATGAGCAGTTCTTC
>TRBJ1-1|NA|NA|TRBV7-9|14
CASSLQNRVSEAFF
TGTGCCAGCAGCTTACAGAACCGTGTGTCTGAAGCTTTCTTT
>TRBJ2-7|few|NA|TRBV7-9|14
CASSGQEVSYEQYF
TGTGCCAGCAGCGGCCAGGAAGTCTCCTACGAGCAGTACTTC
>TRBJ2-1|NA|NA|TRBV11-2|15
CASSLIGVRTNEQFF
TGTGCCAGCAGCTTGATAGGGGTGAGAACGAATGAGCAGTTCTTC
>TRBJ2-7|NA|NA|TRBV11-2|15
CASSLGGLPMYEQYF
TGTGCCAGCAGCTTAGGTGGACTCCCCATGTACGAGCAGTACTTC
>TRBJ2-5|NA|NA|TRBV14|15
CASSRHPSGRETQYF
TGTGCCAGCAGCCGCCATCCCAGCGGGCGGGAGACCCAGTACTTC
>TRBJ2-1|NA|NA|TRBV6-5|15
CASSYAATSYNEQFF
TGTGCCAGCAGTTACGCAGCTACCTCCTACAATGAGCAGTTCTTC
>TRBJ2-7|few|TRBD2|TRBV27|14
CASSLSRGGYEQYF
TGTGCCAGCAGTTTATCGCGGGGGGGATACGAGCAGTACTTC
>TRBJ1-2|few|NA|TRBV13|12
CASSAQNYGYTF
TGTGCCAGCAGCGCCCAGAACTATGGCTACACCTTC
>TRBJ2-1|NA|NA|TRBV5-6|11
CASSLASPPFF
TGTGCCAGCAGCTTGGCGTCGCCCCCGTTCTTC
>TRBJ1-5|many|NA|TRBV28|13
CASSRPLNQPQHF
TGTGCCAGCAGTCGGCCTCTCAATCAGCCCCAGCATTTT
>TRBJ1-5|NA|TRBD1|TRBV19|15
CARTRTGGYNQPQHF
TGTGCCAGGACGCGTACAGGGGGATACAATCAGCCCCAGCATTTT
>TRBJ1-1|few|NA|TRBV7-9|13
CASSLLVNTEAFF
TGTGCCAGCAGCTTATTGGTGAACACTGAAGCTTTCTTT
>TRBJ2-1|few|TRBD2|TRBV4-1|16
CASSPLAGVRYNEQFF
TGCGCCAGCAGCCCCCTCGCGGGAGTTCGGTACAATGAGCAGTTCTTC
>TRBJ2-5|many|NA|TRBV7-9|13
CASSRGRQETQYF
TGTGCCAGCAGCCGGGGACGGCAAGAGACCCAGTACTTC
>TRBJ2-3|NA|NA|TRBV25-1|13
CASSEDTTDTQYF
TGTGCCAGCAGTGAGGACACCACAGATACGCAGTATTTT
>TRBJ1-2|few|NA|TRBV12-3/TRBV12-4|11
CASSFKGYYTF
TGTGCCAGCAGTTTTAAAGGGTACTACACCTTC
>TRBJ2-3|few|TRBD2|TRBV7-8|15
CVSSKLAGVADTQYF
TGTGTCAGCAGTAAACTAGCGGGAGTCGCGGATACGCAGTATTTT
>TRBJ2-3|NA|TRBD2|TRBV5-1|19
CASSFVCLQAGGPTDTQYF
TGCGCCAGCAGCTTCGTGTGTCTCCAAGCGGGAGGGCCCACAGATACGCAGTATTTT
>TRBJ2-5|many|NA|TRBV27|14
CASSYTRDLETQYF
TGTGCCAGCAGTTATACCAGGGATCTGGAGACCCAGTACTTC
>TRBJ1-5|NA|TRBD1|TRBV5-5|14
CASSHGTAYQPQHF
TGTGCCAGCAGCCACGGGACAGCATATCAGCCCCAGCATTTT
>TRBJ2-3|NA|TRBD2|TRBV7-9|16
CASSLGAGGPKDTQYF
TGTGCCAGCAGCTTAGGGGCGGGAGGTCCGAAAGATACGCAGTATTTT
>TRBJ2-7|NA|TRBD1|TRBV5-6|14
CASSIGTGAYEQYF
TGTGCCAGCAGCATCGGGACAGGGGCCTACGAGCAGTACTTC
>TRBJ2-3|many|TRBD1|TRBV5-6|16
CASSLARQGWEDTQYF
TGTGCCAGCAGCTTGGCCCGACAGGGTTGGGAAGATACGCAGTATTTT
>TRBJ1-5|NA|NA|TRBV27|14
CASSLLGDNQPQHF
TGTGCCAGCAGTTTACTGGGGGACAATCAGCCCCAGCATTTT
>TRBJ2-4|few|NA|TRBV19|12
CASSIDQGIQYF
TGTGCCAGTAGTATAGATCAGGGCATTCAGTACTTC
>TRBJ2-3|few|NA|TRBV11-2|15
CASVGALERVDTQYF
TGTGCCAGCGTCGGGGCCCTCGAGAGGGTGGATACGCAGTATTTT
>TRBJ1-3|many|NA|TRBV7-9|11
CASSVGNTIYF
TGTGCCAGCAGCGTCGGAAACACCATATATTTT
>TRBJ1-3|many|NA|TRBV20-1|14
CSAYSDFSGNTIYF
TGCAGTGCTTACTCGGACTTCTCTGGAAACACCATATATTTT
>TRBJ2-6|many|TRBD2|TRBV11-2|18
CASSLGAGLAAGANVLTF
TGTGCCAGCAGCTTGGGAGCGGGACTAGCGGCTGGGGCCAACGTCCTGACTTTC